This T cell receptor (beta chain) was observed in a study of molecular identifiers for immune sequencing clone quantification. Across the whole study: Four portions were sequenced after RNA from approximately 22,000 or 94,000 naive CD8 cells was split five ways in replicates. Study-wide findings and caveats: In cases of identical TCR molecules sharing a barcode, highly expanded clone sizes could be underestimated.

The CDR3 is 13 amino acids. CDR1 and CDR2 (germline): KGHDR, SFDVKD. To note about this clonotype: Its antigen is still unknown. It may be a read error: a sequence one base away is much more abundant.

For bulk TCR libraries, previously described methods and listed TCR primers were used. TCRdb fed the PCR reads into MiXCR, producing one record per CDR3 protein. The sample has roughly 630,000 distinct CDR3 sequences, roughly 27% seen once; the top ten hold 0.78%. Sorted naive CD8 T cells, about 17,000 to 1,000,000, were sequenced from 10%, 30% or 50% RNA. The source is a human donor in good health. Some libraries in this study had Jurkat cell RNA spiked in. This chain links TRBV24-1 with TRBJ2-3; D gene ambiguous. What was sequenced was naive CD8+ T cells from blood, with Jurkat cell RNA spiked in. Subset denoted: FACS-sorted CD8+CD4-CCR7+CD45RA+ naive T cells. CDR3 residues: CATSPTDTDTQCF. CDR3 bases: TGTGCCACCAGCCCTACAGACACAGATACGCAGTGTTTT.